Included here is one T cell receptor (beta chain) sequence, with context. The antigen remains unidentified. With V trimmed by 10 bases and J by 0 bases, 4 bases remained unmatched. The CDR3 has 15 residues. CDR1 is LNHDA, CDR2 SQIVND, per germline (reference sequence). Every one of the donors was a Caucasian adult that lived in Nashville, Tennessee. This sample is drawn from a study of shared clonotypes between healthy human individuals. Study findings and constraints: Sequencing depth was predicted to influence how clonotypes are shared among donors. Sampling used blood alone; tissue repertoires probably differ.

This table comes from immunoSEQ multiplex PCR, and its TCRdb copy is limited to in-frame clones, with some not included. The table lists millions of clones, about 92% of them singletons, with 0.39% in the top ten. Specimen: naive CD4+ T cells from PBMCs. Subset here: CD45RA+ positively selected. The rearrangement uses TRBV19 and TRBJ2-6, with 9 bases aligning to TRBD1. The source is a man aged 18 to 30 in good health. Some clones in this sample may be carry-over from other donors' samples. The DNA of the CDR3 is TGTGCCACCGGGACAGGGACCTCTGGGGCCAACGTCCTGACTTTC. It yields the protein CATGTGTSGANVLTF.